The following is a T cell receptor (beta chain) sequence with its context. The sample originates from a study of cytomegalovirus exposure and HLA in healthy donors. The PCR employed 60 Vbeta primers together with 13 Jbeta primers. The data were produced by immunoSEQ multiplex PCR, yet TCRdb's version contains in-frame clones alone and is incomplete. This sample has a few hundred thousand clones, with approximately 79% found just once. The germline V gene has CDR1 MGHRA and CDR2 YSYEKL. V was pared by 0 bases and J by 8 bases, with 19 bases between. The CDR3 length is 16 residues. The receptor's source is a girl aged 2 to 9 in good health and CMV-seronegative. This chain connects TRBV4-1 to TRBJ1-2; no clear D. Source material: PBMCs. CDR3 in amino acids: CASSQERVPGKNGYTF. The DNA of the CDR3 is TGCGCCAGCAGCCAAGAACGAGTGCCGGGGAAGAACGGCTACACCTTC.